This TCR beta chain was sequenced for a study of blood T cells in healthy people across ages. Study results and caveats: Estimated diversity that came from one million T cells was considered an underestimate.

The second PCR ran about 6 to 12 cycles with a sample-barcoded 5' primer and J-beta primers. TCRdb ran MiXCR on the 5' RACE reads and lists one entry per CDR3 protein. The sample has roughly 700,000 distinct CDR3 sequences, approximately 50% seen once; the top ten hold roughly 34%. V was shortened by 2 bases and J by 3 bases, with 7 bases between the two germline ends. From germline, CDR1 is DFQATT and CDR2 SNEGSKA (reference sequence). The CDR3 consists of 12 residues. Concerning this clonotype itself: The antigen remains unidentified.

Roughly 10 milliliters was the volume of peripheral blood drawn from each donor. Extraction yielded at least 6 micrograms of total RNA per sample. The sequencing sample was made of blood. This rearrangement joins TRBV20-1 to TRBJ2-5; D remains unclear. The clonotype comes from a woman aged 60-75 years in good health. The CDR3: CSARSQEETQYF. The CDR3 DNA sequence: TGCAGTGCTAGATCTCAGGAAGAGACCCAGTACTTC.